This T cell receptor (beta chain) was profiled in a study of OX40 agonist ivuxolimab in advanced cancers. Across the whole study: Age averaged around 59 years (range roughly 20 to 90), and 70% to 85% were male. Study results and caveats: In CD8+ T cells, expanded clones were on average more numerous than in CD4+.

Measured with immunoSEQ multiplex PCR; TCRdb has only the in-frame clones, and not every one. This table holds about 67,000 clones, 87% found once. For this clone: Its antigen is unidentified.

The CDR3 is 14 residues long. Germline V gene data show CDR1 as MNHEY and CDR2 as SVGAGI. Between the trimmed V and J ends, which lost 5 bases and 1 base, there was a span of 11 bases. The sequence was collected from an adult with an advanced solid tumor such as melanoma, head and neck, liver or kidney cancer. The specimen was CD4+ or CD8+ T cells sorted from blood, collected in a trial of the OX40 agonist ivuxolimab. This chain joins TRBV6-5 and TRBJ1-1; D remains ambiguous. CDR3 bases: TGTGCCAGCAGTATAGGGAATCAGAACACTGAAGCTTTCTTT. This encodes CASSIGNQNTEAFF.